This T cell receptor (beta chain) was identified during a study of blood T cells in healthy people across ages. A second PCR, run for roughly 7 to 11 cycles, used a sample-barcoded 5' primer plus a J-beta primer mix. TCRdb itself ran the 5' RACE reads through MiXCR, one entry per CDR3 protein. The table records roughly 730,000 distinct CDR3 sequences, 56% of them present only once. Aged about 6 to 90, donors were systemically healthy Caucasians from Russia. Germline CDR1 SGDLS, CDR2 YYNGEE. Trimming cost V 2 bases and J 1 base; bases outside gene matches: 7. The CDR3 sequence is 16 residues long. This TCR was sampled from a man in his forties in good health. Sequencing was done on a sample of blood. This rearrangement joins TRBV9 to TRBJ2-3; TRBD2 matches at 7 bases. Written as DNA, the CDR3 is TGTGCCAGCAGCGTCGCGGGGGAAGCCCGCACAGATACGCAGTATTTT. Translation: CASSVAGEARTDTQYF. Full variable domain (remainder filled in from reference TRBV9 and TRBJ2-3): DSGVTQTPKHLITATGQRVTLRCSPRSGDLSVYWYQQSLDQGLQFLIQYYNGEERAKGNILERFSAQQFPDLHSELNLSSLELGDSALYFCASSVAGEARTDTQYFGPGTRLTVL.